One and the same sample provided the 7 T cell receptor beta chains below, sequenced in a study of early T cells in non-severe SARS-CoV-2 infection. In TCRdb, the 5' RACE reads were re-called with MiXCR into one record per CDR3 protein. The repertoire holds about 48,000 distinct CDR3 sequences, about 9.8% seen once, with about 8.3% in the top ten. Material: whole blood. The receptors here all came from an adult who was a healthcare worker with PCR-confirmed SARS-CoV-2 infection or an uninfected control (not recorded which).

This clonotype was seen repeatedly, ten times or more. This chain connects TRBV6-2 or TRBV6-3 to TRBJ2-1; 8 bases line up with TRBD2. V was clipped by 5 bases and J by 6 bases; unmatched bases: 6. Germline loops: CDR1 MNHEY, CDR2 SVGEGT. The CDR3 is 14 amino acids. The CDR3 DNA follows: TGTGCCAGCAGTAGAACCGGGACTAGCAATGAGCAGTTCTTC. Its translation is CASSRTGTSNEQFF.

V gene TRBV5-4 combines with J gene TRBJ2-5, with 8 bases identical to TRBD1. From germline, CDR1 is SGHNT and CDR2 YYREEE (reference sequence). Germline trimming cut 0 bases from V and 5 bases from J; bases unmatched to any gene: 6. This CDR3 region has 15 residues. The CDR3: CASSLVFRGQETQYF. CDR3 in DNA: TGTGCCAGCAGCTTGGTTTTCAGGGGGCAGGAGACCCAGTACTTC.

This clonotype was recorded at least ten times. The chain joins TRBV3-1 to TRBJ1-1; tentative D call: TRBD1 (6 bases). The CDR3 loop spans 13 amino acids. Germline assignment: CDR1 LGHDT and CDR2 YNNKEL (reference sequence). V gave up 0 bases and J gave up 11 bases, with 13 bases separating them. CDR3 residues: CASSQDYRVVAFF. The CDR3 bases are TGTGCCAGCAGCCAAGACTACAGGGTAGTGGCTTTCTTT.

This clonotype was seen many times. This sequence joins TRBV20-1 and TRBJ1-5, with 9 bases fitting TRBD1. The V segment lost 5 bases and the J segment 1 base; nucleotides outside the gene matches: 18. CDR1 is DFQATT, CDR2 SNEGSKA, per germline (reference sequence). This CDR3 region has 19 residues. The CDR3 DNA follows: TGCAGTGCTCTTAGACCGGGACAGGGAGGGGACTTGAGCAATCAGCCCCAGCATTTT. Its protein product is CSALRPGQGGDLSNQPQHF.

The chain recombines TRBV12-3 or TRBV12-4 with TRBJ2-3; 14 nucleotides agree with TRBD2. This CDR3 has 17 residues. V was clipped by 4 bases and J by 3 bases; unmatched bases: 6. The CDR3 sequence is CASSSGTSGRGTDTQYF. In DNA form, the CDR3 reads TGTGCCAGCAGTTCCGGGACTAGCGGGAGAGGGACAGATACGCAGTATTTT.

This clonotype was counted ten times or more. The CDR3 sequence is CASSLDGLNNEQFF. CDR3 nucleotides: TGTGCCAGCAGCTTAGACGGCCTGAACAATGAGCAGTTCTTC. V gene TRBV7-9 combines with J gene TRBJ2-1; D uncertain. CDR1 and CDR2 (germline): SEHNR, FQNEAQ (reference sequence). V shed 1 base and J shed 5 bases, with 9 bases lying between them. The CDR3 contains 14 residues. Filled out from reference TRBV7-9 and TRBJ2-1, the complete variable domain reads DTGVSQNPRHKITKRGQNVTFRCDPISEHNRLYWYRQTLGQGPEFLTYFQNEAQLEKSRLLSDRFSAERPKGSFSTLEIQRTEQGDSAMYLCASSLDGLNNEQFFGPGTRLTVL.

This clonotype was counted many times. The rearrangement links TRBV7-8 to TRBJ1-1; 9 bases are shared with TRBD1. V shed 7 bases, J shed 5 bases, and the junction held 14 bases outside the gene matches. CDR1 and CDR2 from the germline V gene are SGHVS and FQNEAQ. The CDR3 sequence is 16 residues long. Written as DNA, the CDR3 is TGTGCCAGCATGAAAAATCTGGGGACAGGGAAAACTGAAGCTTTCTTT. Translating it yields CASMKNLGTGKTEAFF.